The 17 T cell receptor beta chains below all came from one sample that was sequenced in a study of T cell responses to AZD1222 COVID-19 vaccine. TCRdb's table, derived via immunoSEQ multiplex PCR, lists solely in-frame clones and lacks some. The table includes around 200,000 clones, 88% detected once. The specimen was peripheral blood, collected 28 days after the second AZD1222 dose. The receptors were sampled from an adult who received the AZD1222 COVID-19 vaccine.

The chain recombines TRBV18 with TRBJ1-5; D not certain. The CDR3 runs to 15 residues. Germline-derived CDR1 and CDR2 are KGHSH and LQKENI. V shed 3 bases and J shed 5 bases, with 14 bases lying between them. The CDR3 sequence is CASSPAGSVDQPQHF. The CDR3 DNA reads as TGTGCCAGCTCACCTGCGGGTTCAGTTGATCAGCCCCAGCATTTT.

The chain has TRBV12-3 or TRBV12-4 and TRBJ2-4; 7 bases are shared with TRBD2. Unmatched junction bases numbered 7, after V lost 5 bases and J lost 9 bases. The CDR3 runs to 13 residues. The CDR3, as DNA: TGTGCCAGCAGTCCCGGACTAGTCGGCATTCAGTACTTC. As protein: CASSPGLVGIQYF.

The table lists this clone with a count of one. The chain is built from TRBV7-9 and TRBJ1-5; D might be TRBD1 (5 bases). Germline loops: CDR1 SEHNR, CDR2 FQNEAQ (reference sequence). CDR3 length equals 12 residues. Trimming took off 5 bases at V and 10 bases at J, with 12 bases between the two ends. CDR3 DNA: TGTGCCAGCAGCCAGGGCCTTTCTCCCCAGCATTTT. As protein: CASSQGLSPQHF.

The chain combines TRBV7-2 with TRBJ2-1, with D hard to call. The CDR3 covers 15 residues. CDR1 SGHTA and CDR2 FQGNSA come from the germline V gene. The germline V and J ends were trimmed by 1 base and 5 bases, with 12 bases remaining between them. The CDR3 region is CASSLEAGTHNEQFF. DNA for the CDR3: TGTGCCAGCAGCTTAGAGGCCGGAACCCACAATGAGCAGTTCTTC.

The chain combines TRBV3-1 (or the pseudogene TRBV3-2) with TRBJ1-6, with a weak D call TRBD1 (5 bases). The CDR3 covers 15 residues. Germline CDR1 and CDR2: LGHDT and YNNKEL (reference sequence). The ends were cut back, 1 base at V and 10 bases at J, with 14 bases in the middle. The CDR3 loop is CASSQVGSGQSPLHF. Here the CDR3 DNA reads TGTGCCAGCAGCCAAGTTGGGTCAGGGCAATCACCCCTCCACTTT.

The chain carries TRBV6-5 and TRBJ1-2; TRBD1 aligns across 10 bases. V shed 3 bases and J 7 bases; nucleotides not matched to a gene: 5. The CDR3 totals 14 residues. Germline loops: CDR1 MNHEY, CDR2 SVGAGI. The CDR3 DNA reads TGTGCCAGCAGTTATGGACAGGGGGGAAGTGGCTACACCTTC. Protein sequence: CASSYGQGGSGYTF.

The V call is TRBV5-1, the J call TRBJ2-2; D gene ambiguous. The germline CDR1 and CDR2 sequences are SGHRS and YFSETQ. V lost 6 bases to trimming and J lost 2 bases, with 11 bases between them. The CDR3 is 14 residues long. The CDR3 nucleotides are TGCGCCAGCACACGAGACGGCAACACCGGGGAGCTGTTTTTT. This sequence encodes CASTRDGNTGELFF. Full variable domain (remainder filled in from reference TRBV5-1 and TRBJ2-2): KAGVTQTPRYLIKTRGQQVTLSCSPISGHRSVSWYQQTPGQGLQFLFEYFSETQRNKGNFPGRFSGRQFSNSRSEMNVSTLELGDSALYLCASTRDGNTGELFFGEGSRLTVL.

Only one count was recorded for this clone. The gene calls are TRBV14 and TRBJ2-5, with TRBD2 matching over 8 bases. V gave up 4 bases and J gave up 6 bases; unmatched junction bases: 13. The germline CDR1 and CDR2 sequences are SGHDN and FVKESK. The CDR3 is 16 amino acids. CDR3 coding DNA: TGTGCCAGCAGCCCCCGGGGGGGAGACCCCCGGCAGACCCAGTACTTC. Translation: CASSPRGGDPRQTQYF. Full variable domain (rest looked up from reference TRBV14 and TRBJ2-5): EAGVTQFPSHSVIEKGQTVTLRCDPISGHDNLYWYRRVMGKEIKFLLHFVKESKQDESGMPNNRFLAERTGGTYSTLKVQPAELEDSGVYFCASSPRGGDPRQTQYFGPGTRLLVL.

This chain connects TRBV15 to TRBJ2-6; maybe TRBD1 (5 bases). Looked up from germline, CDR1 is LNHNV and CDR2 is YYDKDF (reference sequence). V gave up 5 bases and J gave up 0 bases, with 20 bases separating them. This CDR3 comprises 19 residues. Here the CDR3 reads CATSGMLLTGSSGANVLTF. The CDR3 nucleotides are TGTGCCACCAGCGGCATGCTATTAACAGGATCCTCTGGGGCCAACGTCCTGACTTTC.

V is TRBV7-2 and J is TRBJ2-7; D remains unclear. The CDR3 is 13 amino acids. The ends were cut back, 1 base at V and 2 bases at J, with 6 bases in the middle. Germline-derived CDR1 and CDR2 are SGHTA and FQGNSA. This chain's CDR3 is CASSLGNTYEQYF. The CDR3 nucleotides read TGTGCCAGCAGCTTAGGGAACACCTACGAGCAGTACTTC.

The J gene is TRBJ1-5, the V gene TRBV30, with 7 positions matching TRBD1. Per the germline V gene, CDR1 is GTSNPN and CDR2 is SVGIG (reference sequence). J lost 4 bases, V lost 7 bases, and 7 bases had no gene match. The CDR3 extends over 13 amino acids. The DNA of the CDR3 is TGTGCCTCCCGGGACAGAGGTAATCAGCCCCAGCATTTT. The encoded protein is CASRDRGNQPQHF.

The rearrangement joins TRBV30 to TRBJ2-5, with TRBD1 matching 7 bases. Per germline, CDR1 GTSNPN and CDR2 SVGIG (reference sequence). Germline trimming cut 4 bases from V and 4 bases from J; bases unmatched to any gene: 6. This CDR3 contains 13 residues. In DNA form, the CDR3 reads TGTGCCTGGACCATCAACAGGGGAGAGACCCAGTACTTC. Translating gives CAWTINRGETQYF.

This clone was detected only a few times. This chain joins TRBV3-1 (or the pseudogene TRBV3-2) and TRBJ1-1, with TRBD1 matching 8 bases. The CDR3 has 15 residues. The trim removed 3 bases at V and 2 bases at J, leaving 5 bases unmatched. Germline CDR1 is LGHDT and CDR2 is YNNKEL (reference sequence). The CDR3 reads CASSQSGQGNTEAFF. CDR3 DNA sequence: TGTGCCAGCAGCCAGTCCGGACAGGGCAACACTGAAGCTTTCTTT.

This clone came up once. The rearrangement links TRBV7-8 to TRBJ2-5; 12 bases are shared with TRBD2. Trimming took 1 base from V and 1 from J; bases not matched to a gene: 7. The germline V gene has CDR1 SGHVS and CDR2 FQNEAQ. The CDR3 sequence is 18 residues long. The CDR3 reads CASSLGLAGANLQETQYF. DNA for the CDR3: TGTGCCAGCAGCTTAGGACTAGCGGGAGCTAACCTCCAAGAGACCCAGTACTTC.

The rearrangement uses TRBV18 and TRBJ2-7, with 11 bases fitting TRBD1. J gave up 3 bases and V 0 bases, and 4 bases lay outside the gene matches. CDR3 length: 16 amino acids. CDR1 is KGHSH, CDR2 LQKENI, per germline. The CDR3 loop is CASSPPYGTGGYEQYF. For the CDR3, the DNA is TGTGCCAGCTCACCACCGTACGGGACAGGGGGCTACGAGCAGTACTTC.

This rearrangement joins TRBV28 to TRBJ1-6, with no clear D. V was shortened by 8 bases and J by 10 bases, with 12 bases between the two germline ends. The germline gives CDR1 MDHEN, CDR2 SYDVKM. This CDR3 is 12 amino acids long. CDR3 in amino acids: CASVGGGSPLHF. CDR3 bases: TGTGCCAGCGTGGGAGGTGGATCACCCCTCCACTTT.

The chain is built from TRBV5-1 and TRBJ1-5; D call uncertain. The germline V gene has CDR1 SGHRS and CDR2 YFSETQ. The CDR3 runs to 12 residues. V lost 0 bases to trimming and J lost 8 bases, with 6 bases between them. The CDR3 coding sequence is TGCGCCAGCAGCTTGGAGGGAGAGCCCCAGCATTTT. This translates into CASSLEGEPQHF.